This T cell receptor beta chain emerged from a study of blood T cell repertoires in COVID-19 (dated by TCRdb to 2018 to 2020). Looking at the study overall: Samples from collaborators originated in the United States, Italy and Spain and spanned both the acute and convalescent phases of COVID-19. The material from the prospective study consisted of cDNA or gDNA derived from T cells, B-cell-depleted T cells, or PBMCs. Deeply sampled blood TCRbeta repertoires from subjects exposed to, actively infected with, or recovered from COVID-19 were included in the dataset. The repertoires were released in a freely available public database meant as a resource for research on the immune response to SARS-CoV-2. Samples were obtained from the ongoing ImmuneRACE study (first 160 participants) and from approximately 1,200 subjects provided by 6 global collaborators. The sample metadata nearly always contained a de-identified subject ID, COVID-19 status, age in years and sex. Where available, HLA class I and class II types were taken from metadata supplied by the sample provider and were not determined by assay-based typing.

The immunoSEQ Assay, a bias-controlled multiplex PCR, was used to amplify TCRbeta CDR3 regions from genomic DNA. As for the authors' bioinformatics: The number of nucleated cells in each sample was estimated by amplification of reference gene primers within the assay. Sequence reads were collapsed and filtered to measure the absolute abundance of every unique TCRbeta CDR3 rearrangement. For each sample, productive Simpson clonality was calculated by taking the square root of Simpson's diversity index across productive rearrangements. This immuneACCESS table, as held by TCRdb, lists in-frame sequences with V and J called but not all clones. Of the missing ones, under half trace to an unresolved V gene in checked studies; the others have no known cause. D and trimming come from the DNA, and the V and J calls and clone size come from that table. The sample table holds about 480,000 clones, of which about 89% were seen once. The biggest ten clones account for 4% to 4.5% of the sample.

Of note for this clone: The antigen it recognizes is unknown. There are no base qualities to consult, and no much larger clone falls within one base.

V is trimmed back by 4 bases and J by 7 bases, and the junction contains 10 bases that no gene match accounts for. Including cysteine and phenylalanine, the CDR3 has 16 amino acids. Only the CDR3 portion is preserved as DNA: 48 bases, with reading frame beginning at the first base. For CDR1 and CDR2, the germline V gene lists SGHTA and FQGNSA. Each collaborating institution followed its own protocols to collect whole blood in K2EDTA tubes. Collaborator samples were shipped for TCRbeta analysis as frozen whole blood, isolated PBMCs, or DNA extracted from either sample type. The investigation overall reported the following: The amount of clinical and demographic metadata varied by source and participant and was provided uncurated.

Recombination linked TRBV7-2 to TRBJ1-2, with TRBD1 identical over 12 junction bases. Sequencing was done on a sample of peripheral blood. The TCR sequence derives from a woman aged 25 to 45 with acute or convalescent COVID-19. The CDR3 reads as follows: CASSWSRDRGLAGYTF. The nucleotide sequence is TGTGCCAGCAGCTGGTCCCGGGACAGGGGGCTCGCTGGCTACACCTTC.